This T cell receptor beta chain emerged from a study of CD8+CD57+ T cells in acquired aplastic anemia. About the study: The average for DNA from sorted CD4+ and CD8+ cells was roughly 3 ug. Overall study findings and caveats: Around 30 sequences, all CD8+ CDR3, were shared between patients and controls.

Genomic DNA was employed as the template in profiling TCR beta VDJ and CDR3. MiXCR, run by TCRdb on the reads, gives a single entry per CDR3 protein. Of some 130,000 distinct CDR3 sequences listed, around 50% are singletons. This clonotype was found many times. The antigen remains unidentified. The V gene's germline CDR1 is SGHTA and CDR2 FQGNSA. The CDR3 is made up of 15 amino acids. With V trimmed by 7 bases and J by 7 bases, 11 bases remained unmatched. This sequence was found in a human donor in good health, serving as a control. The genes are TRBV7-2 and TRBJ2-1; 9 positions agree with TRBD1. The sample comprised sorted CD4+, CD8+, or CD8+CD57+ T cells (not recorded which) from PBMCs. CDR3 sequence (DNA): TGTGCCAGCACCCAGTTGGGACAGGGATTGAATGAGCAGTTCTTC. It specifies CASTQLGQGLNEQFF. Using reference TRBV7-2 and TRBJ2-1 for the parts outside the CDR3, the full variable domain is GAGVSQSPSNKVTEKGKDVELRCDPISGHTALYWYRQSLGQGLEFLIYFQGNSAPDKSGLPSDRFSAERTGGSVSTLTIQRTQQEDSAVYLCASTQLGQGLNEQFFGPGTRLTVL.